The present entry profiles one T cell receptor beta chain with its context. Antigen: not known. The data were taken from a study of T cell responses to AZD1222 COVID-19 vaccine. Findings and limits, study-wide: Spike-specific TCRs gained breadth and depth after people received two AZD1222 doses. Vaccine-related CD4 TCRs covered spike, predominating at 160-218 and 743-854. White British donors predominated, females outnumbered males, and clonal diversity was possibly underestimated. After the peak T cell response, and only then, were repertoires sampled.

Germline assignment: CDR1 SEHNR and CDR2 FQNEAQ (reference sequence). This CDR3 is 15 amino acids long. With 2 bases clipped from V and 5 bases from J, the junction kept 7 bases outside the gene matches. Data came from immunoSEQ multiplex PCR; TCRdb stores just in-frame clones and leaves some out. The table lists around 160,000 clones, roughly 87% of them singletons. This TCR was sampled from an adult in good health. This sample comprised peripheral blood, obtained on day 0 of AZD1222 vaccination. The gene calls are TRBV7-9 and TRBJ1-1, with 8 nucleotides matching TRBD1. CDR3 protein: CASSLRAGGLTEAFF. The CDR3 DNA reads as TGTGCCAGCAGCTTAAGAGCAGGGGGCCTAACTGAAGCTTTCTTT.